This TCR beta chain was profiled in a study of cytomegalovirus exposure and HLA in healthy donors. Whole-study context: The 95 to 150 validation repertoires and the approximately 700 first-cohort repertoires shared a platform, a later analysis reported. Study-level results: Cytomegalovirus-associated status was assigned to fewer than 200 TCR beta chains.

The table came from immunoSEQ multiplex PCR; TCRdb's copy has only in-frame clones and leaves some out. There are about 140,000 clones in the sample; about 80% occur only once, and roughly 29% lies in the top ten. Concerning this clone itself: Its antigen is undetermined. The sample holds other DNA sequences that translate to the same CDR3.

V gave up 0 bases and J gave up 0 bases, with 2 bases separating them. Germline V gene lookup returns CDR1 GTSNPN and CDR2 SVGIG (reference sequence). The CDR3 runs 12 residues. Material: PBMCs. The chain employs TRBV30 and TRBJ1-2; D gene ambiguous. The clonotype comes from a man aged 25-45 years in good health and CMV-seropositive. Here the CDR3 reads CAWSVSNYGYTF. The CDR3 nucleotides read TGTGCCTGGAGTGTCTCTAACTATGGCTACACCTTC.